Sequencing of this T cell receptor (beta chain) was carried out in a study of Tregs in tolerant kidney transplant recipients. Using immunoSEQ multiplex PCR, the repertoire was profiled, and TCRdb retains in-frame clones only, with some absent. Altogether 100,000 to 130,000 clones are present, roughly 90% being singletons, with the ten largest covering approximately 0.34%. CD4+CD25+CD127- Tregs, CD4+CD25- non-Tregs, CD4 and CD8 cells were sorted. Germline V gives CDR1 MRHNA, CDR2 SNTAGT. V lost 3 bases and J lost 0, with 14 bases in between. This CDR3 has 16 residues. Sequenced material: CD4+ T cells from blood, taken before the transplant. The rearrangement joins TRBV6-4 to TRBJ1-1, with TRBD1 as a possible D gene (6 bases). The source is a human donor who received a combined kidney and bone marrow transplant. For the CDR3, the DNA is TGTGCCAGCAGTGATAGTGGGGGGGCGGTGAACACTGAAGCTTTCTTT. It is translated as CASSDSGGAVNTEAFF.